The rows below give T cell receptor beta chains drawn from one sample of a study of siplizumab effects on memory and regulatory T cells. Measured with immunoSEQ multiplex PCR; TCRdb has only the in-frame clones, and not every one. The sample lists some 100,000 clones, roughly 93% occurring once. The specimen was non-Treg CD4+ T cells sorted from blood. The receptors derive from a human donor in good health. Both conserved end residues are part of each CDR3. D genes are given only for firm matches. Some rows mark clone size as missing; the rest say once, few, many or name a class of expanded clone.

TRBV7-2	TRBJ2-2	NA	TRBD2	CASSLASSGAANTGELFF	TGTGCCAGCAGCTTAGCTTCTAGCGGGGCCGCGAACACCGGGGAGCTGTTTTTT
TRBV6-5	TRBJ2-3	once	TRBD1	CASRDRDRGKDTQYF	TGTGCCAGCAGGGACCGGGACAGGGGGAAAGATACGCAGTATTTT
TRBV19	TRBJ1-4	NA	NA	CASSIGPGRANEKLFF	TGTGCCAGTAGTATAGGCCCGGGCAGAGCTAATGAAAAACTGTTTTTT
TRBV28	TRBJ1-2	NA	NA	CASSWANREGYTF	TGTGCCAGCAGCTGGGCCAACAGGGAAGGCTACACCTTC
TRBV6-1	TRBJ1-1	NA	NA	CASSEWGEAFF	TGTGCCAGCAGTGAATGGGGTGAAGCTTTCTTT
TRBV5-6	TRBJ2-3	NA	TRBD2	CASSALAGARDTQYF	TGTGCCAGCAGCGCGCTAGCGGGGGCTAGGGATACGCAGTATTTT
TRBV28	TRBJ2-3	NA	TRBD2	CASNSPSGGLPRYTDTQYF	TGTGCCAGCAATTCCCCTAGCGGGGGCCTGCCTCGTTACACAGATACGCAGTATTTT
TRBV27	TRBJ1-2	NA	NA	CASRTPQANYGYTF	TGTGCCAGCCGTACACCACAGGCGAACTATGGCTACACCTTC
TRBV21-1	TRBJ2-5	NA	NA	CAREGGQQETQYF	TGTGCCAGGGAGGGGGGACAACAAGAGACCCAGTACTTC
TRBV19	TRBJ2-2	once	NA	CASSITTWFGTGELFF	TGTGCCAGTAGTATCACCACCTGGTTCGGCACCGGGGAGCTGTTTTTT
TRBV19	TRBJ1-6	NA	NA	CASSISEFDRLNSPLHF	TGTGCCAGTAGTATATCGGAGTTTGACAGACTTAATTCACCCCTCCACTTT
TRBV7-2	TRBJ2-2	NA	TRBD2	CASSPRAGGPNTGELFF	TGTGCCAGCAGCCCCCGAGCGGGGGGGCCGAACACCGGGGAGCTGTTTTTT
TRBV11-2	TRBJ2-7	NA	TRBD1	CASSAPRTGASEQYF	TGTGCCAGCAGCGCACCCCGGACAGGGGCTTCCGAGCAGTACTTC
TRBV15	TRBJ1-5	NA	NA	CATSRYRSNQPQHF	TGTGCCACCAGCAGATACAGGAGCAATCAGCCCCAGCATTTT
TRBV28	TRBJ2-7	NA	TRBD2	CASTQGDGGVSYEQYF	TGTGCCAGCACCCAGGGTGACGGGGGGGTCTCCTACGAGCAGTACTTC
TRBV25-1	TRBJ1-2	once	NA	CASSEWFGENGYTF	TGTGCCAGCAGTGAATGGTTCGGGGAAAATGGCTACACCTTC
TRBV30	TRBJ2-7	NA	TRBD2	CAWSVAGTRSEQYF	TGTGCCTGGAGTGTCGCCGGGACTAGAAGCGAGCAGTACTTC
TRBV6-5	TRBJ2-2	NA	NA	CASRLIANTGELFF	TGTGCCAGCAGACTCATCGCGAACACCGGGGAGCTGTTTTTT
TRBV7-9	TRBJ2-3	NA	NA	CASSLGPVYF	TGTGCCAGCAGCCTGGGTCCCGTATATTTT
TRBV18	TRBJ1-1	NA	NA	CASSPQNRQLDTEAFF	TGTGCCAGCTCACCCCAAAACCGACAGTTGGACACTGAAGCTTTCTTT
TRBV28	TRBJ2-7	NA	NA	CASRSQGGATSYEQYF	TGTGCCAGCAGGTCCCAAGGGGGGGCCACCTCTTACGAGCAGTACTTC
TRBV5-1	TRBJ2-6	NA	NA	CASSLVGTSGANVLTF	TGCGCCAGCAGCTTAGTAGGGACCTCTGGGGCCAACGTCCTGACTTTC
TRBV7-6	TRBJ2-5	NA	NA	CASSLLTVQETQYF	TGTGCCAGCAGCTTATTAACTGTCCAAGAGACCCAGTACTTC
TRBV5-1	TRBJ1-1	NA	NA	CASSPNGTEAFF	TGCGCCAGCAGCCCGAATGGGACTGAAGCTTTCTTT